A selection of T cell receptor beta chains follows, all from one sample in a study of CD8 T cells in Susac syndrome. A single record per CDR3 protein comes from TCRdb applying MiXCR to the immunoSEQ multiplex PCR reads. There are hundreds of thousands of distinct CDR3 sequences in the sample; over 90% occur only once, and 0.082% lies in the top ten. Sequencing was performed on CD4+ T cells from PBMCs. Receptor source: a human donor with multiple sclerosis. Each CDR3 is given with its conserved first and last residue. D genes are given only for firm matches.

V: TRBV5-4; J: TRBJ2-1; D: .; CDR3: CASSAQAYNEQFF; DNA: TGTGCCAGCAGCGCCCAGGCGTACAATGAGCAGTTCTTC
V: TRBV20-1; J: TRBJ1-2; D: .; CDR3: CSARGRDRYYGYTF; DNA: TGCAGTGCTAGGGGCCGGGACCGGTACTATGGCTACACCTTC
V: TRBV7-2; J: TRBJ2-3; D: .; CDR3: CASSPMASGTQYF; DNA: TGTGCCAGCAGCCCCATGGCGAGCGGTACGCAGTATTTT
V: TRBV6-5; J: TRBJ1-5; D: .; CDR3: CASIQRQSNQPQHF; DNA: TGTGCCAGCATCCAAAGGCAATCCAATCAGCCCCAGCATTTT
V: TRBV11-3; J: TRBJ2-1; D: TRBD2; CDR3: CASSFRASGGNEQFF; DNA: TGTGCCAGCAGCTTCAGGGCTAGCGGGGGTAATGAGCAGTTCTTC
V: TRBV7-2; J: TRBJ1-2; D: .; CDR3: CASSVSVGPEGYGYTF; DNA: TGTGCCAGCAGTGTTTCAGTCGGGCCCGAGGGCTATGGCTACACCTTC
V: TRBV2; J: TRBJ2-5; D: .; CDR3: CASSVPAGQTQYF; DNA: TGTGCCAGCAGTGTGCCGGCGGGCCAGACCCAGTACTTC
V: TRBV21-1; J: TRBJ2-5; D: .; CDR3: CASSNTGYQETQYF; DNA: TGTGCCAGCAGCAATACCGGCTACCAAGAGACCCAGTACTTC
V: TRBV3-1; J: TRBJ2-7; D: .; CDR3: CASSQEVGRPPYEQYF; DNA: TGTGCCAGCAGCCAAGAAGTGGGACGCCCGCCCTACGAGCAGTACTTC
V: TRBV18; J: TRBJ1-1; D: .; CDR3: CASSPRRVTMNTEAFF; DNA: TGTGCCAGCTCACCCCGCAGGGTGACCATGAACACTGAAGCTTTCTTT
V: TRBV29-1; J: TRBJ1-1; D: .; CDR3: CSVVWTASTEAFF; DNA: TGCAGCGTTGTTTGGACAGCCTCCACTGAAGCTTTCTTT
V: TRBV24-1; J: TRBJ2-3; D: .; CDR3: CATSDSKAGFADTQYF; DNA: TGTGCCACCAGTGATTCCAAGGCGGGTTTCGCAGATACGCAGTATTTT
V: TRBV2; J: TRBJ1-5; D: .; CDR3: CASSEGLLNQPQHF; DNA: TGTGCCAGCAGTGAAGGGCTCCTAAATCAGCCCCAGCATTTT
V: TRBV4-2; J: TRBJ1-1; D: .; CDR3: CASSSPMAGLTEAFF; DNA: TGTGCCAGCAGCTCTCCGATGGCTGGGCTCACTGAAGCTTTCTTT